These 29 T cell receptor beta chains share one sample of origin, sequenced in a study of blood T cell repertoires in COVID-19 (dated by TCRdb to 2020 to 2021). Receptor libraries were prepared by the immunoSEQ multiplex PCR assay. As stored in TCRdb, this immuneACCESS dataset retains in-frame rearrangements with V and J assigned. A fraction of the clones does not appear; measured against another copy, unresolved V genes explain less than half of the discrepancy, and the remainder lacks a known reason. The sample table records approximately 300,000 clones; less than 85% of these occur just once. The ten largest clones capture approximately 1.9% of the sample. Sequenced: PBMCs or T cells enriched from blood (not recorded which). The receptor source for this set is a woman aged 25 to 39 who had been exposed to COVID-19.

This sequence joins TRBV19 and TRBJ2-2; maybe TRBD2 (5 bases). Germline CDR1 and CDR2: LNHDA and SQIVND (reference sequence). The CDR3 is made up of 13 amino acids. Trimming took off 3 bases at V and 6 bases at J, with 8 bases between the two ends. The CDR3 nucleotides read TGTGCCAGTAGTATTGACGGGGCCGGGGAGCTGTTTTTT. It codes for CASSIDGAGELFF.

This clone appeared once. V is TRBV7-9 and J is TRBJ1-4; D possibly corresponds to TRBD1 (5 bases). V dropped 0 bases and J dropped 8 bases, with 13 bases sitting between them. This CDR3 spans 15 amino acids. CDR1 is SEHNR, CDR2 FQNEAQ, per germline (reference sequence). In DNA, the CDR3 is TGTGCCAGCAGCTTAGCGGGGGGAATCGAGGAAAAACTGTTTTTT. Its translation is CASSLAGGIEEKLFF.

The chain carries TRBV5-5 and TRBJ1-4, with 10 bases that match TRBD1. Germline V gives CDR1 SGHKS, CDR2 YYEKEE (reference sequence). J gave up 7 bases and V 4 bases, and 19 bases lay outside the gene matches. The CDR3 is 19 amino acids. This chain's CDR3 is CASSDLPRQGAEYGEKLFF. CDR3 DNA sequence: TGTGCCAGCAGCGACCTCCCCCGACAGGGGGCGGAATACGGTGAAAAACTGTTTTTT.

This clone occurred a few times. This chain joins TRBV7-6 and TRBJ2-7; 9 bases match TRBD1. The V gene end was trimmed by 1 base and the J gene end by 6 bases; junction bases not matched to a gene: 7. The germline gives CDR1 SGHVS, CDR2 FNYEAQ. This CDR3 has 15 amino acids. CDR3 sequence: CASSLGTGVKSEQYF. CDR3 DNA: TGTGCCAGCAGCTTAGGGACAGGGGTCAAGTCCGAGCAGTACTTC.

The V and J genes are TRBV15 and TRBJ2-7, with a tentative D call TRBD1 (8 bases). With 1 base removed from V and 2 bases from J, the gap between germline ends came to 12 bases. The germline gives CDR1 LNHNV, CDR2 YYDKDF (reference sequence). The CDR3 has 15 residues. CDR3 sequence reads: CATSRGTGTTYEQYF. DNA for the CDR3: TGTGCCACCAGCAGAGGGACAGGGACTACCTACGAGCAGTACTTC.

The chain links TRBV4-3 to TRBJ1-1; D perhaps matches TRBD1 (5 bases). CDR3 length: 14 amino acids. Germline values: CDR1 LGHNA, CDR2 YSLEER. Trimming took off 1 base at V and 5 bases at J, with 11 bases between the two ends. The CDR3 DNA follows: TGCGCCAGCAGCCAAGGGACATCCCTAACTGAAGCTTTCTTT. Encoded protein: CASSQGTSLTEAFF.

The chain uses TRBV7-9 and TRBJ1-1; 7 bases align to TRBD1. Germline values: CDR1 SEHNR, CDR2 FQNEAQ (reference sequence). This CDR3 has 12 amino acids. J lost 8 bases, V lost 5 bases, and 5 bases had no gene match. The chain's CDR3 is CASSPQDREAFF. As DNA, the CDR3 is TGTGCCAGCAGCCCCCAGGACAGGGAAGCTTTCTTT.

This chain uses TRBV27 with TRBJ2-1, with 10 bases that match TRBD2. The ends lost 2 bases at V and 3 bases at J; junction bases unmatched: 1. CDR3 length: 15 residues. Germline-derived CDR1 and CDR2 are MNHEY and SMNVEV (reference sequence). Here the CDR3 DNA reads TGTGCCAGCAGTTTAGGGACTAGCGTCTACAATGAGCAGTTCTTC. As protein: CASSLGTSVYNEQFF.

V usage is TRBV4-1 and J usage is TRBJ1-6, with D unclear. The CDR3 runs 18 residues. Trimming pared 3 bases from V and 1 base from J, leaving 16 bases between. Looked up from germline, CDR1 is MGHRA and CDR2 is YSYEKL. The CDR3 region has the DNA TGCGCCAGCAGCCATCCTCGGACTGATAAATCCTATAATTCACCCCTCCACTTT. Translating gives CASSHPRTDKSYNSPLHF.

V usage is TRBV7-2 and J usage is TRBJ1-3; TRBD1 matches 11 bases. The length of the CDR3 is 17 residues. Trimming took 0 bases from V and 0 from J; bases not matched to a gene: 1. Germline CDR1 SGHTA, CDR2 FQGNSA. The CDR3 protein is CASSLAGQGASGNTIYF. DNA for the CDR3: TGTGCCAGCAGCTTAGCCGGACAGGGGGCCTCTGGAAACACCATATATTTT.

The V gene is TRBV10-3, the J gene TRBJ2-6; D uncertain. Trimming left V 2 bases short and J 0 bases short, with 11 bases between. The germline CDR1 and CDR2 sequences are ENHRY and SYGVKD. This CDR3 has 17 amino acids. The chain's CDR3 is CAISEQVIGSGANVLTF. The CDR3 coding sequence is TGTGCCATCAGTGAGCAGGTAATCGGCTCTGGGGCCAACGTCCTGACTTTC.

The chain carries TRBV30 and TRBJ2-7; no reliable D call. This CDR3 comprises 14 residues. Germline loops: CDR1 GTSNPN, CDR2 SVGIG (reference sequence). V was pared by 0 bases and J by 1 base, with 10 bases between. This chain's CDR3 is CAWSVHADSYEQYF. The DNA of the CDR3 is TGTGCCTGGAGTGTACACGCCGATTCCTACGAGCAGTACTTC.

J is TRBJ1-4 and V is TRBV28; D not resolved. Trimming took 5 bases from V and 0 from J, leaving 10 bases between them. The CDR3 contains 15 residues. Looked up from germline, CDR1 is MDHEN and CDR2 is SYDVKM. The CDR3 loop is CASSPAGSTNEKLFF. The CDR3 nucleotides read TGTGCCAGCAGTCCAGCGGGGTCAACTAATGAAAAACTGTTTTTT.

This clone was found once. This chain links TRBV19 with TRBJ1-5, with 9 bases fitting TRBD1. The V and J ends lost 2 bases and 3 bases, in that order; junction bases with no gene match: 2. CDR1 LNHDA and CDR2 SQIVND come from the germline V gene (reference sequence). The CDR3 has 15 amino acids. The CDR3 region has the DNA TGTGCCAGTAGTATAAACAGGGGGCCCAATCAGCCCCAGCATTTT. Its translation: CASSINRGPNQPQHF.

This clone is a singleton in its sample. The chain has TRBV5-5 and TRBJ2-7, with D hard to call. The CDR3 spans 15 residues. Germline values: CDR1 SGHKS, CDR2 YYEKEE (reference sequence). Trimming stripped 0 bases from V and 1 base from J, with 11 bases between. The CDR3 DNA reads as TGTGCCAGCAGCTTGGGGGCACACATTTCCTACGAGCAGTACTTC. This codes for CASSLGAHISYEQYF.

The J gene is TRBJ1-5, the V gene TRBV7-9; 8 bases agree with TRBD1. Germline lookup yields CDR1 SEHNR and CDR2 FQNEAQ (reference sequence). The CDR3 loop spans 15 amino acids. V lost 5 bases, J lost 0 bases, and 3 bases stayed unmatched. The CDR3 is CASSQQGDSNQPQHF. The CDR3 bases are TGTGCCAGCAGCCAACAGGGGGATAGCAATCAGCCCCAGCATTTT.

The chain carries TRBV7-3 and TRBJ2-2; 7 bases are a match to TRBD1. The length of the CDR3 is 15 residues. V trimming: 4 bases; J trimming: 3 bases; junction bases outside the gene matches: 5. CDR1 SGHTA and CDR2 FQGTGA come from the germline V gene. In DNA, the CDR3 is TGTGCCAGCAGCTCGAGACAGGGTGACACCGGGGAGCTGTTTTTT. This sequence encodes CASSSRQGDTGELFF. The complete variable domain, with remaining parts taken from reference TRBV7-3 and TRBJ2-2, reads GAGVSQTPSNKVTEKGKYVELRCDPISGHTALYWYRQSLGQGPEFLIYFQGTGAADDSGLPNDRFFAVRPEGSVSTLKIQRTERGDSAVYLCASSSRQGDTGELFFGEGSRLTVL.

The chain links TRBV28 to TRBJ1-2; perhaps TRBD1 as D (5 bases). Per germline, CDR1 MDHEN and CDR2 SYDVKM. The V and J ends lost 5 bases and 4 bases respectively, with 14 bases between them. The CDR3 totals 14 residues. The CDR3 DNA reads TGTGCCAGCAGTCCGCAGGGCCCAATCTATGGCTACACCTTC. Protein: CASSPQGPIYGYTF.

The genes are TRBV7-9 and TRBJ2-1, with TRBD1 matching 11 bases. This CDR3 has 15 amino acids. CDR1 is SEHNR, CDR2 FQNEAQ, per germline (reference sequence). The ends lost 5 bases at V and 8 bases at J; junction bases unmatched: 8. CDR3 nucleotide sequence: TGTGCCAGCAGCACGGGACAGGGGGAATTGGATGAGCAGTTCTTC. Translation gives CASSTGQGELDEQFF.

The CDR3 DNA reads TGTGCAAGTTCAGAGTGGAGGGACTCAGGAATAAGAGCAGGCAATCAGCCCCAGCATTTT. Protein: CASSEWRDSGIRAGNQPQHF. V and J are TRBV12-2 and TRBJ1-5. TRBV12-2 is shown as a pseudogene. The CDR3 runs 20 residues.

A word on this clone: Within the sample, other DNA sequences also encode this same CDR3. J is TRBJ1-2 and V is TRBV28; 9 nucleotides align to TRBD1. The germline gives CDR1 MDHEN, CDR2 SYDVKM. CDR3 length: 14 residues. Germline trimming cut 2 bases from V and 5 bases from J; bases unmatched to any gene: 3. The CDR3 DNA is TGTGCCAGCAGTTTACCGGGACAGGGATATGGCTACACCTTC. Its protein is CASSLPGQGYGYTF.

CDR3 residues: CASSSGQGGYGYTF. The CDR3 DNA follows: TGTGCCAGCAGCTCGGGACAGGGGGGCTATGGCTACACCTTC. The chain employs TRBV13 and TRBJ1-2, with 11 bases lining up with TRBD1. The CDR3 covers 14 residues. J lost 4 bases, V lost 4 bases, and 2 bases had no gene match. In germline, CDR1 is PRHDT, CDR2 FYEKMQ (reference sequence).

This chain joins TRBV10-2 and TRBJ2-1, with 13 positions matching TRBD2. Trimming at V came to 3 bases and at J to 7 bases, leaving 3 bases not matched to a gene. CDR3 length equals 15 residues. Germline values: CDR1 WSHSY, CDR2 SAAADI. For the CDR3, the DNA is TGCGCCAGCAGTGAACTAGCGGGGGGGGTGAATGAGCAGTTCTTC. This codes for CASSELAGGVNEQFF.

The rearrangement uses TRBV4-1 and TRBJ1-4; D possibly corresponds to TRBD1 (5 bases). Germline V gene lookup returns CDR1 MGHRA and CDR2 YSYEKL. This CDR3 has 14 amino acids. V dropped 1 base and J dropped 7 bases, with 10 bases sitting between them. CDR3 residues: CASSQVQEGEKLFF. As DNA, the CDR3 is TGCGCCAGCAGCCAAGTACAGGAGGGTGAAAAACTGTTTTTT.

This clone was seen just once. The chain has TRBV5-1 and TRBJ2-7, with D possibly TRBD2 on 6 matching bases. Germline loops: CDR1 SGHRS, CDR2 YFSETQ. The CDR3 runs to 13 residues. V was shortened by 0 bases and J by 6 bases, with 10 bases between the two germline ends. CDR3 sequence: CASSLELAREQYF. CDR3 sequence (DNA): TGCGCCAGCAGCTTGGAGCTAGCGCGCGAGCAGTACTTC.

The chain couples TRBV28 to TRBJ2-7, with 9 bases aligning to TRBD1. The CDR3 is 15 residues long. After removal of 5 bases from V and 5 bases from J, the junction contained 10 bases not matched to a gene. Per germline, CDR1 MDHEN and CDR2 SYDVKM. CDR3 protein: CASSQSGTGSHEQYF. Written as DNA, the CDR3 is TGTGCCAGCAGTCAGTCCGGGACAGGGTCCCACGAGCAGTACTTC.

The V gene is TRBV27, the J gene TRBJ2-3; TRBD1 matches 7 bases. Germline V gene lookup returns CDR1 MNHEY and CDR2 SMNVEV (reference sequence). Losses at the gene ends were 6 bases for V and 1 base for J; bases not matched to a gene: 10. The CDR3 runs 16 residues. The CDR3 loop reads CASRRQGAYRTDTQYF. The CDR3 nucleotides are TGTGCCAGCAGGAGACAGGGAGCTTACCGCACAGATACGCAGTATTTT.

The rearrangement joins TRBV6-4 to TRBJ2-2, with 9 nucleotides matching TRBD2. V shed 6 bases, J shed 4 bases, and the junction held 0 bases outside the gene matches. This CDR3 has 13 amino acids. Germline V gene lookup returns CDR1 MRHNA and CDR2 SNTAGT. CDR3 in DNA: TGTGCCAGCAGAGCGGGGGGCACCGGGGAGCTGTTTTTT. Protein product: CASRAGGTGELFF.

The rearrangement links TRBV28 to TRBJ2-3; 8 bases fit TRBD2. The CDR3 covers 16 residues. Germline V CDR1 and CDR2: MDHEN, SYDVKM. With V trimmed by 5 bases and J by 3 bases, 10 bases remained unmatched. This CDR3 is CASSPSRAGGTDTQYF. CDR3 DNA sequence: TGTGCCAGCAGTCCTAGTCGCGCGGGAGGAACAGATACGCAGTATTTT.